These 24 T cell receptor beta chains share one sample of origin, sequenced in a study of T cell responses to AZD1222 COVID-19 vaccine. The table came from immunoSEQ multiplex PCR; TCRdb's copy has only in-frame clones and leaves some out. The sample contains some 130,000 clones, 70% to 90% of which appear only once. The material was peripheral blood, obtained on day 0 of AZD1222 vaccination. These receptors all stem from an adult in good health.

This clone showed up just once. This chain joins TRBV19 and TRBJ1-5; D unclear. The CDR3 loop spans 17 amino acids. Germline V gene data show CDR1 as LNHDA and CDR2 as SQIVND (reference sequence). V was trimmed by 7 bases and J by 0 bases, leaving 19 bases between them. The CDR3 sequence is CASTLYGRSYSNQPQHF. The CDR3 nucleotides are TGTGCCAGTACCCTATACGGCCGGAGCTATAGCAATCAGCCCCAGCATTTT.

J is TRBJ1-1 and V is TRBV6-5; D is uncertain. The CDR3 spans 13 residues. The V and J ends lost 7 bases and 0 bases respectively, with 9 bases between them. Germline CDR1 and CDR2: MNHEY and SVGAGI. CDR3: CASISRLNTEAFF. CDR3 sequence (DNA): TGTGCCAGCATCTCACGCCTGAACACTGAAGCTTTCTTT.

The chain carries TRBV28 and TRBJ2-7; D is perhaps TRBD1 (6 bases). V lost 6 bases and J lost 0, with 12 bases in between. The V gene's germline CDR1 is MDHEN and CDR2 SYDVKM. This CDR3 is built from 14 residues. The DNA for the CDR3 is TGTGCCAGCAGCCAGACAGGACTCTCCTACGAGCAGTACTTC. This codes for CASSQTGLSYEQYF.

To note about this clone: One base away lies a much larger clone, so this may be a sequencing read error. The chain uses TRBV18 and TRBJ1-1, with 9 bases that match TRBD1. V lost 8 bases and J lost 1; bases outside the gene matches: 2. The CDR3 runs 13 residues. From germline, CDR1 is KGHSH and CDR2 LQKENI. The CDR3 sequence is CASTTGGNTEAFF. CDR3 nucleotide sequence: TGTGCCAGCACGACAGGGGGGAACACTGAAGCTTTCTTT.

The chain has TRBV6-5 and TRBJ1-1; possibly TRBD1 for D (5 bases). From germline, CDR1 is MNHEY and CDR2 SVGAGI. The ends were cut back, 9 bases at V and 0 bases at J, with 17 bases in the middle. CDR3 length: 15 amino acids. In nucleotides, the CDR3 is TGTGCCAGTAGACTCCGGGGGACGGTGAACACTGAAGCTTTCTTT. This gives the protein CASRLRGTVNTEAFF.

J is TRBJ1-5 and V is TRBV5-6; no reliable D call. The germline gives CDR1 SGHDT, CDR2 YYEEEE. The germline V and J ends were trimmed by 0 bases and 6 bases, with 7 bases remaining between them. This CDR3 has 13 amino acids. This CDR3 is CASSLGVGQPQHF. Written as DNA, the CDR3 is TGTGCCAGCAGCTTGGGAGTAGGTCAGCCCCAGCATTTT.

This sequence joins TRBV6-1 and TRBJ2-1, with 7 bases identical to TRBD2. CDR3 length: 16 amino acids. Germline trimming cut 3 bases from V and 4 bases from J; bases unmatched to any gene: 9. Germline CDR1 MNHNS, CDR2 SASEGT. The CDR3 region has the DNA TGTGCCAGCAGTGACCGGAGGGCTAGCGGATACAATGAGCAGTTCTTC. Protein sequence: CASSDRRASGYNEQFF.

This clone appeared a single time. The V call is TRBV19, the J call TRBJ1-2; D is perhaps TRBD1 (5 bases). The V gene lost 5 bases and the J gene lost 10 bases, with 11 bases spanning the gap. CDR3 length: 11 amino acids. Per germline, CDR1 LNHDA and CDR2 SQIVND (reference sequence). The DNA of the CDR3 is TGTGCCAGTAGTTTAGGGGTGGACTACACCTTC. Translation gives CASSLGVDYTF. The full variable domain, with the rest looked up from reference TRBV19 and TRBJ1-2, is DGGITQSPKYLFRKEGQNVTLSCEQNLNHDAMYWYRQDPGQGLRLIYYSQIVNDFQKGDIAEGYSVSREKKESFPLTVTSAQKNPTAFYLCASSLGVDYTFGSGTRLTVV.

In DNA, the CDR3 is TGTGCCAGTAGTGCCGGGACATCGAACTATGGCTACACCTTC. It specifies CASSAGTSNYGYTF. The V and J genes are TRBV19 and TRBJ1-2; tentative D call: TRBD1 (6 bases). Trimming cost V 5 bases and J 2 bases, with 12 bases left between them. In germline, CDR1 is LNHDA, CDR2 SQIVND (reference sequence). CDR3 size: 14 residues.

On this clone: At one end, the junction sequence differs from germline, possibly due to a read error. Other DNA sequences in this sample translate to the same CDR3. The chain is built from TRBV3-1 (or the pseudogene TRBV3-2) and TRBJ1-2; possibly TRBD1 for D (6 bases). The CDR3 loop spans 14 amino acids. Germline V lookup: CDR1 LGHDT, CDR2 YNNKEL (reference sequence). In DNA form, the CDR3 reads TGTGCCAGCAGTCAAGGGGGGCAAGTCTATGGCTACACCTTC. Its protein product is CASSQGGQVYGYTF.

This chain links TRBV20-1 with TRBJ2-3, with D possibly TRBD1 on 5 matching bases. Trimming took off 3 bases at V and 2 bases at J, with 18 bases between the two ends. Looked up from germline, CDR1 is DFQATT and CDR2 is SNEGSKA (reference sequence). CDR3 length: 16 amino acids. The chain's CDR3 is CSASGASHHDTDTQYF. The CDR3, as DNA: TGCAGTGCTAGTGGGGCTTCCCACCACGACACAGATACGCAGTATTTT.

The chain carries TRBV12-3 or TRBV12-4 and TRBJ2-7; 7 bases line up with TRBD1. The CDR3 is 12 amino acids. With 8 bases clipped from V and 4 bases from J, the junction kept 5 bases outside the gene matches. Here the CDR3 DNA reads TGTGCCAGCTCCGGGACAGCTTACGAGCAGTACTTC. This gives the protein CASSGTAYEQYF.

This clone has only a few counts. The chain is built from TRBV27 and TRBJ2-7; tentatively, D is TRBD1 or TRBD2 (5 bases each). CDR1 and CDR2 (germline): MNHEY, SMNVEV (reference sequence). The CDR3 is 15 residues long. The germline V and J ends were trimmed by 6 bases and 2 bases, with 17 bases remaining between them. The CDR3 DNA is TGTGCCAGCAGCAGGGACCGAATCTTAACCTACGAGCAGTACTTC. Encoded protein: CASSRDRILTYEQYF.

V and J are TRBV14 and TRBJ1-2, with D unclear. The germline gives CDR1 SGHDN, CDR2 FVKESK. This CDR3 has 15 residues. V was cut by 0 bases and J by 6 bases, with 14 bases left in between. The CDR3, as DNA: TGTGCCAGCAGCCAAGATTTTGGGAATTGGGATGGCTACACCTTC. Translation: CASSQDFGNWDGYTF.

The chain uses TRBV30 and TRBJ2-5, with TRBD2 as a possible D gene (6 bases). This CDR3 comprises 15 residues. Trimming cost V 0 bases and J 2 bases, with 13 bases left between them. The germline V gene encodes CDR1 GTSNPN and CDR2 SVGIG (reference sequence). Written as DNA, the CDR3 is TGTGCCTGGAGTGTATGGACTAACAAACAAGAGACCCAGTACTTC. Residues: CAWSVWTNKQETQYF.

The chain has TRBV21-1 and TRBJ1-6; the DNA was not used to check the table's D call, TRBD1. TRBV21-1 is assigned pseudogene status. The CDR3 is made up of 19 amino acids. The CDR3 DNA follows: TGTGCCAGCAGCAAAACGGGACAGGGCGCCGGCTCCTATAATTCACCCCTCCACTTT. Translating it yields CASSKTGQGAGSYNSPLHF.

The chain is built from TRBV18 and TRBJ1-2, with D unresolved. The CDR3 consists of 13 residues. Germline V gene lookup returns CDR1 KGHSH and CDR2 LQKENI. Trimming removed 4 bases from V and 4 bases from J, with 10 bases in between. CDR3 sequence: CASSLSRGYGYTF. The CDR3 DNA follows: TGTGCCAGCTCACTCAGCCGGGGCTATGGCTACACCTTC.

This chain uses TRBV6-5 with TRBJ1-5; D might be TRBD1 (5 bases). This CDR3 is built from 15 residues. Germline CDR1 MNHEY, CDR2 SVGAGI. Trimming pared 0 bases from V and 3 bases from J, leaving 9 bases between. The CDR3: CASSYSGGANQPQHF. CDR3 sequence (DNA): TGTGCCAGCAGTTACTCGGGAGGGGCCAATCAGCCCCAGCATTTT.

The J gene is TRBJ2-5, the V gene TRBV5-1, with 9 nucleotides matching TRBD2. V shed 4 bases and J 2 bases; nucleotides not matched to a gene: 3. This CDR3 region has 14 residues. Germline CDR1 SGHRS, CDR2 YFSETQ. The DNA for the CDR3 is TGCGCCAGCAGCGGGGGACTAGCTCAAGAGACCCAGTACTTC. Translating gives CASSGGLAQETQYF.

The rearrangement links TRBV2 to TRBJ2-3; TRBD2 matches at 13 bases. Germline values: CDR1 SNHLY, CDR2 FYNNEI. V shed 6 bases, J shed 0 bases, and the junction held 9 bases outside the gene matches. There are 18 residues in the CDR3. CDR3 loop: CASRPPGGLAGSTDTQYF. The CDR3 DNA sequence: TGTGCCAGCAGACCCCCCGGGGGACTAGCGGGGAGCACAGATACGCAGTATTTT. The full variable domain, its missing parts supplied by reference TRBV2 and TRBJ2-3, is EPEVTQTPSHQVTQMGQEVILRCVPISNHLYFYWYRQILGQKVEFLVSFYNNEISEKSEIFDDQFSVERPDGSNFTLKIRSTKLEDSAMYFCASRPPGGLAGSTDTQYFGPGTRLTVL.

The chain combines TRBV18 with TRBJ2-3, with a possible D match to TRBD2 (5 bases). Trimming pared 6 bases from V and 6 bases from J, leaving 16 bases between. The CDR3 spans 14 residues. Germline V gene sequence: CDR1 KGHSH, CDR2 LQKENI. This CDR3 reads CASSPHTSLDTQYF. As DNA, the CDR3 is TGTGCCAGCTCCCCCCATACTAGTTTGGATACGCAGTATTTT.

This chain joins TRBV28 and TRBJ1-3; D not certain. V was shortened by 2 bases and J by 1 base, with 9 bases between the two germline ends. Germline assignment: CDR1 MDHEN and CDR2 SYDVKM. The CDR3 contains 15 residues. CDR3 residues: CASSLRTESGNTIYF. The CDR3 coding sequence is TGTGCCAGCAGTTTACGGACGGAGTCTGGAAACACCATATATTTT.

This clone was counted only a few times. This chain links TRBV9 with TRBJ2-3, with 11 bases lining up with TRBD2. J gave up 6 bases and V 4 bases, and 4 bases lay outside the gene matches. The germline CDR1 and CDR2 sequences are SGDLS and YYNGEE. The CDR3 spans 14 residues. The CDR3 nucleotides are TGTGCCAGCAGCTCCCGGACTAGCGGGGATACGCAGTATTTT. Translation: CASSSRTSGDTQYF.

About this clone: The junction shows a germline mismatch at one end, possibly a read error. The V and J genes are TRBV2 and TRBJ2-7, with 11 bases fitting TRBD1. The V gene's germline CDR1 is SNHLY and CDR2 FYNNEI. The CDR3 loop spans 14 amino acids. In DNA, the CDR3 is TGTGCCAGCAGGGAAGGACAGGGGGCGTGGGAGCAGTACTTC. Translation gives CASREGQGAWEQYF.